The present entry profiles one T cell receptor (beta chain) with its context. Its antigen is currently unknown. RNA, once extracted, was reverse transcribed into cDNA for use as the sequencing template. Some clones are missing from TCRdb's copy, which holds only in-frame ones; the method was immunoSEQ multiplex PCR. The sample lists some 150,000 clones; roughly 80% were seen once. These data are taken from a study of CD8+ T cells in alopecia areata. Study-wide results and limits: TCR sharing across patients was less clear than in mice, possibly HLA-related.

The treatment is: oral pan-JAK inhibitor, 5-10 mg twice daily. The clonotype comes from a human donor with alopecia areata. This specimen consisted of CD8+ T cells sorted from blood, obtained at week 4, from a patient treated with tofacitinib.

CDR3: CASSNPRGNEQFF. The DNA for the CDR3 is TGTGCCAGCAGCAACCCACGTGGCAATGAGCAGTTCTTC. This sequence joins TRBV7-9 and TRBJ2-1; D gene unclear. The germline gives CDR1 SEHNR, CDR2 FQNEAQ (reference sequence). This CDR3 is 13 amino acids long. Trimming stripped 5 bases from V and 6 bases from J, with 11 bases between.